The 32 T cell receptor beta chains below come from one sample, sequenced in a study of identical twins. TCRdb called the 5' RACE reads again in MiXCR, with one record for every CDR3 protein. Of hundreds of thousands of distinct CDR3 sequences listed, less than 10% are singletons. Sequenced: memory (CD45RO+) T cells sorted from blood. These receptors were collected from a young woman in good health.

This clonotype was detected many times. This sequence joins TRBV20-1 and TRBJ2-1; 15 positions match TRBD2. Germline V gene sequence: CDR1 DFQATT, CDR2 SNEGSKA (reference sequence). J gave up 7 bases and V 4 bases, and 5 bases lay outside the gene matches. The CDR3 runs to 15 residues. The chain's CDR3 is CSANGLAGGPNEQFF. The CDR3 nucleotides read TGCAGTGCTAATGGACTAGCGGGGGGGCCTAATGAGCAGTTCTTC.

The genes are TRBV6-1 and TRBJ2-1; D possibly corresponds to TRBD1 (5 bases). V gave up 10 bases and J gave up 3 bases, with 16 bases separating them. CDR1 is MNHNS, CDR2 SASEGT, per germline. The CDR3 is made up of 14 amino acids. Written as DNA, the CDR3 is TGTGCCACCAGGTCCCGGCAGGGCTACAATGAGCAGTTCTTC. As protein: CATRSRQGYNEQFF.

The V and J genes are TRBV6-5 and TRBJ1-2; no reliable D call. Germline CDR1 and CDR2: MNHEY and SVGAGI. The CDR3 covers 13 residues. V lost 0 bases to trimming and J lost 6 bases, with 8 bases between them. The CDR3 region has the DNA TGTGCCAGCAGTTACTCGTCAGGACATGGCTACACCTTC. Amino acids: CASSYSSGHGYTF.

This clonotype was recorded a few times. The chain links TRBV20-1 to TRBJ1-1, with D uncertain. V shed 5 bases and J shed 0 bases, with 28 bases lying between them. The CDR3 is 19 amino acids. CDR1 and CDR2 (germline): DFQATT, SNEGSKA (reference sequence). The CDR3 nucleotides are TGCAGTGCTCACCGTTCCCCCCCTTATGGTAGACCCATGAACACTGAAGCTTTCTTT. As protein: CSAHRSPPYGRPMNTEAFF.

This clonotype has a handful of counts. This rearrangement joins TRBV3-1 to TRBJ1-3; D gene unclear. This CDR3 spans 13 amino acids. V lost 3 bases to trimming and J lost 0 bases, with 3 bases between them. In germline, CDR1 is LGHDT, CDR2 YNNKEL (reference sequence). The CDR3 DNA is TGTGCCAGCAGCCATATCTCTGGAAACACCATATATTTT. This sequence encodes CASSHISGNTIYF.

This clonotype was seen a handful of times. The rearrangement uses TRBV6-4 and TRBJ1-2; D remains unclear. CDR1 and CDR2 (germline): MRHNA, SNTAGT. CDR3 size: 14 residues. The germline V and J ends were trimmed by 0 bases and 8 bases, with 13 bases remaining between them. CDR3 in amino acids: CASSDSTEAGGYTF. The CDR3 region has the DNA TGTGCCAGCAGTGACTCGACGGAGGCCGGCGGCTACACCTTC.

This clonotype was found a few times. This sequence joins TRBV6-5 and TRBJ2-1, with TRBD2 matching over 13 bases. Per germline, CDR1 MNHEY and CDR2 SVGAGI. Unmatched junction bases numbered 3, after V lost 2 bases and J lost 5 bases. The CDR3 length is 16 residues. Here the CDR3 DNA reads TGTGCCAGCAGTTACCGCGGACTAGCGGGGGACAATGAGCAGTTCTTC. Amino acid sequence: CASSYRGLAGDNEQFF.

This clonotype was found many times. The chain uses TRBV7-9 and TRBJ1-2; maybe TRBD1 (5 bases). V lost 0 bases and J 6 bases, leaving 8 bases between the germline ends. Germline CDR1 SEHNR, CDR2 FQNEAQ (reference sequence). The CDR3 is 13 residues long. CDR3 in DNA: TGTGCCAGCAGCTTAGCCGGCAGGGATGGCTACACCTTC. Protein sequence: CASSLAGRDGYTF.

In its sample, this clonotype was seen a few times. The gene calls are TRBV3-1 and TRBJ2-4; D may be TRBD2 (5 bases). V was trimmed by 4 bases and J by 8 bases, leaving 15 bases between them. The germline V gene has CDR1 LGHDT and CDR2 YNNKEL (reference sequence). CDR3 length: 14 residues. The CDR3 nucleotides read TGTGCCAGCAGCCTTACTAGTCCCTCGGACATTCAGTACTTC. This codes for CASSLTSPSDIQYF.

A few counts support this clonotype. CDR3 DNA sequence: TGTGCCACCAGCAGAGAGGGCACTGAAGCTTTCTTT. It yields the protein CATSREGTEAFF. V is TRBV15 and J is TRBJ1-1; D unresolved. Germline V CDR1 and CDR2: LNHNV, YYDKDF (reference sequence). V lost 0 bases to trimming and J lost 4 bases, with 3 bases between them. CDR3 length: 12 residues.

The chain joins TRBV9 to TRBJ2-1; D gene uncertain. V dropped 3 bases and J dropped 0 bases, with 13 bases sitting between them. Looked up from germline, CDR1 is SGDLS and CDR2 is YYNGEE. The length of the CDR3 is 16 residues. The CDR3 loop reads CASSDPTRRSYNEQFF. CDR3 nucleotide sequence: TGTGCCAGCAGCGACCCGACGCGACGCTCCTACAATGAGCAGTTCTTC.

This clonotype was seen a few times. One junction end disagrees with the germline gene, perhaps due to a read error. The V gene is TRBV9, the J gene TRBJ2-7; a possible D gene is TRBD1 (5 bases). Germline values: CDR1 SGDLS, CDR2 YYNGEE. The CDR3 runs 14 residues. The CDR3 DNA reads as TGTGCCAGCAGCGTAGCGGCAGGGTCCTCCGAGCAGTACTTC. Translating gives CASSVAAGSSEQYF. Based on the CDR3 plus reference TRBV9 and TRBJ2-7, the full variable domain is DSGVTQTPKHLITATGQRVTLRCSPRSGDLSVYWYQQSLDQGLQFLIQYYNGEERAKGNILERFSAQQFPDLHSELNLSSLELGDSALYFCASSVAAGSSEQYFGPGTRLTVT.

Written as DNA, the CDR3 is TGTGCCAGCAGCTCAGCGGGCTCTCAAGAGACCCAGTACTTC. Translated: CASSSAGSQETQYF. The rearrangement links TRBV13 to TRBJ2-5; perhaps TRBD2 as D (6 bases). This CDR3 is 14 amino acids long. Per germline, CDR1 PRHDT and CDR2 FYEKMQ (reference sequence). Deletions cut 4 bases from V and 2 bases from J, with 11 bases between.

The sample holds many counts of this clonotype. The DNA of the CDR3 is TGTGCCAGCAGTTTGGCGGGTTTTTATAATTCACCCCTCCACTTT. As protein: CASSLAGFYNSPLHF. V and J are TRBV6-5 and TRBJ1-6; D is unclear. V lost 4 bases, J lost 4 bases, and 11 bases lay in between. This CDR3 has 15 residues. The germline CDR1 and CDR2 sequences are MNHEY and SVGAGI.

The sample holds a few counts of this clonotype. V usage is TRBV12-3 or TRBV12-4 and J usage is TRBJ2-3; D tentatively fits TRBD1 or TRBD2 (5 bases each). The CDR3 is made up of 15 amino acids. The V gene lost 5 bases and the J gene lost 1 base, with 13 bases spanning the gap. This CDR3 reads CASSLRRGGTDTQYF. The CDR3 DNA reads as TGTGCCAGCAGTCTAAGAAGGGGAGGCACAGATACGCAGTATTTT.

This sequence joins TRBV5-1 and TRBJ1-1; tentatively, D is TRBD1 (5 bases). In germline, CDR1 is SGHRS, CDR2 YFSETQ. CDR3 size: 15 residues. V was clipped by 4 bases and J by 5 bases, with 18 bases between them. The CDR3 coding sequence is TGCGCCAGCAGCCCATGGGGCGGGATCGGAACTGAAGCTTTCTTT. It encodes CASSPWGGIGTEAFF.

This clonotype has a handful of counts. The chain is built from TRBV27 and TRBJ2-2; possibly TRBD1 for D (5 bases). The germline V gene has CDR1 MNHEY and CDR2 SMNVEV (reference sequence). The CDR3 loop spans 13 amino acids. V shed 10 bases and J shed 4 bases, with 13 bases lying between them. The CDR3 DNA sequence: TGTGCCACCCACAAGGGGTCCACCGGGGAGCTGTTTTTT. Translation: CATHKGSTGELFF.

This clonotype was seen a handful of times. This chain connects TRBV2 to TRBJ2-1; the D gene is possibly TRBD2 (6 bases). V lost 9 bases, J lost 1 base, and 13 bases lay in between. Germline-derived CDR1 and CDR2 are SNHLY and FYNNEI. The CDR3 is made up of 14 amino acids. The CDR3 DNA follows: TGTGCCAGTGTGGAGGGCAATTCCTACAATGAGCAGTTCTTC. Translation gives CASVEGNSYNEQFF.

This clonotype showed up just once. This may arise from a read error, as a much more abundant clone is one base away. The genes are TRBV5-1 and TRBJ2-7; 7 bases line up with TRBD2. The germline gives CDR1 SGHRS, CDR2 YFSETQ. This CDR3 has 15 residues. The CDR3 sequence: CGSSLVGAGRYEQYF. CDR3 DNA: TGCGGCAGCAGCTTGGTCGGAGCGGGAAGGTACGAGCAGTACTTC.

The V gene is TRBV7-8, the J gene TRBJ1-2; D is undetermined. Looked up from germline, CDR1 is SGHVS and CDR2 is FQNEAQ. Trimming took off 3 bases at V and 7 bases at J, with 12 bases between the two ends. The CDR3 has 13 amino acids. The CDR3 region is CASSLAGSPGYTF. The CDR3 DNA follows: TGTGCCAGCAGCTTGGCGGGGTCCCCTGGCTACACCTTC.

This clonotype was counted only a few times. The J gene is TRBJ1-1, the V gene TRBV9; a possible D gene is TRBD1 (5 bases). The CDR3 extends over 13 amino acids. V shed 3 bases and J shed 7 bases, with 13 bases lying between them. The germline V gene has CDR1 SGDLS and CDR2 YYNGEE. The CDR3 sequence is CASSGPRDSEAFF. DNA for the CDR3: TGTGCCAGCAGCGGACCCCGAGACAGTGAAGCTTTCTTT.

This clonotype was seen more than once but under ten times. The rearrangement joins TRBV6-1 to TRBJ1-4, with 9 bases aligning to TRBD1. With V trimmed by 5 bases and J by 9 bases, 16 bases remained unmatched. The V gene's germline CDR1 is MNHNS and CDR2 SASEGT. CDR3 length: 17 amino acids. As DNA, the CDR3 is TGTGCCAGCAGTCGATCCTCAACCGGGACAGGGCAACAAAAACTGTTTTTT. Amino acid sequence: CASSRSSTGTGQQKLFF.

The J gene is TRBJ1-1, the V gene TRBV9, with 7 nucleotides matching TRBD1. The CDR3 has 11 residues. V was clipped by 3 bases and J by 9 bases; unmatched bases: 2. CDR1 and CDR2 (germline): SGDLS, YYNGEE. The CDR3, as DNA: TGTGCCAGCAGCGGGGACAGAAAAGCTTTCTTT. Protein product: CASSGDRKAFF. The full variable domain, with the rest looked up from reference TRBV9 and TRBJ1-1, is DSGVTQTPKHLITATGQRVTLRCSPRSGDLSVYWYQQSLDQGLQFLIQYYNGEERAKGNILERFSAQQFPDLHSELNLSSLELGDSALYFCASSGDRKAFFGQGTRLTVV.

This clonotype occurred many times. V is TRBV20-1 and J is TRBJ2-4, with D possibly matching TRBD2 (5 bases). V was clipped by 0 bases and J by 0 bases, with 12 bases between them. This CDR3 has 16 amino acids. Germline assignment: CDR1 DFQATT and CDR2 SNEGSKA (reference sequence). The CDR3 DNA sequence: TGCAGTGCTAGAGATGAAAAGCGGCGAGCCAAAAACATTCAGTACTTC. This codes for CSARDEKRRAKNIQYF.

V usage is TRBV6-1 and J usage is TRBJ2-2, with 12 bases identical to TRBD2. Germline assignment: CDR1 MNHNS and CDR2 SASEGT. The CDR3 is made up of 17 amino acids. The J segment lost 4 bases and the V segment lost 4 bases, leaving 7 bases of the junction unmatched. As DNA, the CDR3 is TGTGCCAGCAGTGTTGCGTGGACTAGCGGGACCACCGGGGAGCTGTTTTTT. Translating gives CASSVAWTSGTTGELFF.

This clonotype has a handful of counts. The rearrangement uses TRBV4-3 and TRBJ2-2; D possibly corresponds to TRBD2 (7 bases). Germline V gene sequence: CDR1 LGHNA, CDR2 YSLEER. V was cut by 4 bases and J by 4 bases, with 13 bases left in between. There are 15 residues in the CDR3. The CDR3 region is CASSPGASGTGELFF. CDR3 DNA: TGCGCCAGCAGCCCGGGGGCTAGCGGCACCGGGGAGCTGTTTTTT.

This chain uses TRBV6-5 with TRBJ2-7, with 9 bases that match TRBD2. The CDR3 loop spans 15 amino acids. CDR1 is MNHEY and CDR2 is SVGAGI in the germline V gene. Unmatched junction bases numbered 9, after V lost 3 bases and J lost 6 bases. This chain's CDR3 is CASSYFGASGTEQYF. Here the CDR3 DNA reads TGTGCCAGCAGTTATTTCGGGGCTAGCGGGACCGAGCAGTACTTC.

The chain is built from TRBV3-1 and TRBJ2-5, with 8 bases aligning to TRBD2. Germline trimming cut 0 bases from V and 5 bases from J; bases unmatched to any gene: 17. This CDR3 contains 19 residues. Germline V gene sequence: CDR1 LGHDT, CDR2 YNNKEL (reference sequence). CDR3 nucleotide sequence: TGTGCCAGCAGCCAAGAAACGACGGCGGGGGGCATTCCTCTGGAGACCCAGTACTTC. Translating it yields CASSQETTAGGIPLETQYF.

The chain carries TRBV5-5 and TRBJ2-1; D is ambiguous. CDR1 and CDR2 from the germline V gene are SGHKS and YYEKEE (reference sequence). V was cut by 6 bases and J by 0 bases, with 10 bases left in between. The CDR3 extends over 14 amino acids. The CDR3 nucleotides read TGTGCCAGCACTAGATTAGGCTCCTACAATGAGCAGTTCTTC. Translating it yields CASTRLGSYNEQFF.

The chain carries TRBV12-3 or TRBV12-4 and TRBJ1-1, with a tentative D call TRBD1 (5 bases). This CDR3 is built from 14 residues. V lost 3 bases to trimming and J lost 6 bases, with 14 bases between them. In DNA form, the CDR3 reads TGTGCCAGCAGTTTCCTCCGGCAGGGCGCTGAAGCTTTCTTT. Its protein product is CASSFLRQGAEAFF.

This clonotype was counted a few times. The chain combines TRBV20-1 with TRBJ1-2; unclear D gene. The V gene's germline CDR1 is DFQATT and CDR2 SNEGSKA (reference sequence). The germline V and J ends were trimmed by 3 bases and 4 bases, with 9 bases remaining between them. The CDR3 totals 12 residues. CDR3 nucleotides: TGCAGTGCTAGCCGAGACACCTATGGCTACACCTTC. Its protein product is CSASRDTYGYTF.

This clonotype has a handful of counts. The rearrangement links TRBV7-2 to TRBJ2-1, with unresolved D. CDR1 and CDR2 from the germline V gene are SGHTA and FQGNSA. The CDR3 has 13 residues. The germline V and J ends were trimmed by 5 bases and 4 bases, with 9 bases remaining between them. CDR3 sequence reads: CASSPWTYNEQFF. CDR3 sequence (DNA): TGTGCCAGCAGCCCTTGGACGTACAATGAGCAGTTCTTC.